These 10 T cell receptor beta chains came from one sample sequenced in a study of blood T cells in healthy people across ages. Sample-barcoded 5' priming and a J-beta primer mix drove a second PCR of roughly 6 to 12 cycles. MiXCR, run by TCRdb on the 5' RACE reads, gives a single entry per CDR3 protein. The sample contains about 1.4 million distinct CDR3 sequences, roughly 60% of which appear only once. Material for sequencing was blood. These receptors were obtained from a man between 18 and 35 years old in good health.

This clonotype was recorded a few times. The J gene is TRBJ2-5, the V gene TRBV2; 11 positions agree with TRBD1. The CDR3 spans 15 residues. CDR1 SNHLY and CDR2 FYNNEI come from the germline V gene. V was clipped by 5 bases and J by 2 bases; unmatched bases: 4. CDR3 sequence reads: CASSTGQGDQETQYF. CDR3 bases: TGTGCCAGCAGTACGGGACAGGGGGATCAAGAGACCCAGTACTTC.

The V call is TRBV25-1, the J call TRBJ2-7; 7 bases align to TRBD2. The tail of the sequence fits TRBJ2-5 better, so the J call may be wrong. Germline CDR1 is MGHDK and CDR2 is SYGVNS. The CDR3 contains 14 residues. The CDR3 DNA reads as TGTGCCAGCAGTGAATTGAGACTAGCAGAGACCCAGTACTTC. Translated, it gives CASSELRLAETQYF.

The genes are TRBV10-3 and TRBJ2-1; the match to TRBD2 covers 8 bases. This CDR3 spans 17 amino acids. The trim removed 4 bases at V and 7 bases at J, leaving 15 bases unmatched. The germline V gene encodes CDR1 ENHRY and CDR2 SYGVKD. The CDR3 sequence is CAISAPGTRYPKNEQFF. The CDR3 DNA sequence: TGTGCCATCAGTGCGCCCGGGACTAGATATCCGAAGAATGAGCAGTTCTTC.

This clonotype was observed a few times. The V gene is TRBV15, the J gene TRBJ2-1; D unresolved. Germline assignment: CDR1 LNHNV and CDR2 YYDKDF (reference sequence). V was cut by 0 bases and J by 7 bases, with 13 bases left in between. This CDR3 comprises 15 residues. CDR3 sequence reads: CATSREIETPNEQFF. The CDR3 DNA sequence: TGTGCCACCAGCAGAGAGATCGAGACACCTAATGAGCAGTTCTTC.

Concerning this clonotype itself: A read error may be the cause here, since a much bigger clone is one base away. The chain combines TRBV24-1 with TRBJ2-5; D unresolved. V lost 7 bases and J 3 bases, leaving 5 bases between the germline ends. Germline values: CDR1 KGHDR, CDR2 SFDVKD. The CDR3 loop spans 11 amino acids. CDR3 region: CATSKEETQYF. The DNA for the CDR3 is TGTGCCACCAGCAAAGAAGAGACCCAGTACTTC.

The chain is built from TRBV7-2 and TRBJ2-3; TRBD2 aligns across 9 bases. Germline CDR1 SGHTA, CDR2 FQGNSA. Germline trimming cut 1 base from V and 4 bases from J; bases unmatched to any gene: 6. The CDR3 length is 16 residues. CDR3 coding DNA: TGTGCCAGCAGCTTAGTATCTAGCGGGGTGGCAGATACGCAGTATTTT. Its translation: CASSLVSSGVADTQYF.

With respect to this clonotype: A read error may account for a junction end that differs from germline. The chain is built from TRBV6-2 or TRBV6-3 and TRBJ2-5; D gene uncertain. This CDR3 contains 13 residues. Germline CDR1 MNHEY, CDR2 SVGEGT. The CDR3 protein is CASSSASSETRYF. The CDR3 DNA follows: TGTGCCAGCAGCTCTGCCTCCTCGGAGACCCGGTACTTC.

The chain has TRBV28 and TRBJ2-4, with D tentatively TRBD2 (5 bases). The V gene's germline CDR1 is MDHEN and CDR2 SYDVKM. The CDR3 totals 15 residues. V dropped 5 bases and J dropped 0 bases, with 11 bases sitting between them. The CDR3 coding sequence is TGTGCCAGCAGTCCGGACTCCATAGCCAAAAACATTCAGTACTTC. Protein sequence: CASSPDSIAKNIQYF.

The chain combines TRBV20-1 with TRBJ2-3; TRBD2 aligns across 7 bases. Trimming cost V 3 bases and J 2 bases; bases outside gene matches: 2. Germline CDR1 is DFQATT and CDR2 is SNEGSKA (reference sequence). The CDR3 extends over 13 amino acids. The DNA for the CDR3 is TGCAGTGCTAGCGGGGGGATCACAGATACGCAGTATTTT. Residues: CSASGGITDTQYF.

The chain combines TRBV28 with TRBJ2-3; the D gene is possibly TRBD2 (7 bases). The CDR3 loop spans 14 amino acids. V was cut by 6 bases and J by 4 bases, with 14 bases left in between. Germline CDR1 reads MDHEN; CDR2 reads SYDVKM. CDR3 sequence: CASSPGGQADTQYF. As DNA, the CDR3 is TGTGCCAGCAGCCCGGGGGGCCAGGCAGATACGCAGTATTTT.